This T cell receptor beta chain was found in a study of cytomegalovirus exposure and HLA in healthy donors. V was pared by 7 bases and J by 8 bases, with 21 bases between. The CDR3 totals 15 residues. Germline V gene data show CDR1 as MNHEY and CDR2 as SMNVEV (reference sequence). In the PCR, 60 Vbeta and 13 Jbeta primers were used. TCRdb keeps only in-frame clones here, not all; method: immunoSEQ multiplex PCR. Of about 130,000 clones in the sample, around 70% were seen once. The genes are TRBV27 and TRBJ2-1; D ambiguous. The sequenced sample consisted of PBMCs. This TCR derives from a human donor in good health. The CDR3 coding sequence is TGTGCCAGCAAGAGGATCTCCGGCTCTGTGGATGAGCAGTTCTTC. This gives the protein CASKRISGSVDEQFF.